The following is a T cell receptor (beta chain) sequence with its context. This record comes from a study of blood T cell repertoires in COVID-19. Study context: There were acute and convalescent COVID-19 samples, and they came from the United States, Italy and Spain.

The CDR3 extends over 12 amino acids. The V gene lost 4 bases and the J gene lost 5 bases, with 6 bases spanning the gap. Germline CDR1 and CDR2: SGHNT and YENEEA. Clinical histories supplied by participants themselves formed the basis of cohort assignment. Generated by immunoSEQ multiplex PCR, the TCRdb table keeps only in-frame clones and is missing some. The data show about 160,000 clones, around 87% seen once. The sequenced material came from PBMCs or T cells enriched from blood (not recorded which). The chain recombines TRBV11-3 with TRBJ2-1; D gene unclear. The receptor was isolated from a woman aged 50 to 65 who had recovered from COVID-19. In DNA form, the CDR3 reads TGTGCCAGCAGCTCTAATGACAATGAGCAGTTCTTC. Translating gives CASSSNDNEQFF.